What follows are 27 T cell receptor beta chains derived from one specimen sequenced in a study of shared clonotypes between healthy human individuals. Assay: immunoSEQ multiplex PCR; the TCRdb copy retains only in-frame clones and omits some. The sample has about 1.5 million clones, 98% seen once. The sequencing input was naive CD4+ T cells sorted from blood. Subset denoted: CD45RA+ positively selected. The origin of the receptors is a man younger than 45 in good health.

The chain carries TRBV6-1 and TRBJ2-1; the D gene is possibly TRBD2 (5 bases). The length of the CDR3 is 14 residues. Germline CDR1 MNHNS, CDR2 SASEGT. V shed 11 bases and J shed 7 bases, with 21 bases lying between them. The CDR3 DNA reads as TGTGCCCTTGGGATTATCCTAGCTGATAATGAGCAGTTCTTC. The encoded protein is CALGIILADNEQFF.

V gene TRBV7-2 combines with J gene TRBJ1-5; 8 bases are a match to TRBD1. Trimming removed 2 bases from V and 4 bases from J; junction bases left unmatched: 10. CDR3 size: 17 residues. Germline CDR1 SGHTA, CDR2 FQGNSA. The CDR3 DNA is TGTGCCAGCAGCTTAATGACCCGGGACAGGTGGAATCAGCCCCAGCATTTT. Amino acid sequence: CASSLMTRDRWNQPQHF.

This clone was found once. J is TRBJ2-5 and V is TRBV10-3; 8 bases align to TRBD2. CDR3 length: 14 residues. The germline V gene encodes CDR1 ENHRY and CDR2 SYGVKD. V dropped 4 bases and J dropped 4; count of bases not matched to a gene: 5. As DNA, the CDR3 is TGTGCCATCAGTGCCCCGGGAGGGGGAGAGACCCAGTACTTC. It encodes CAISAPGGGETQYF.

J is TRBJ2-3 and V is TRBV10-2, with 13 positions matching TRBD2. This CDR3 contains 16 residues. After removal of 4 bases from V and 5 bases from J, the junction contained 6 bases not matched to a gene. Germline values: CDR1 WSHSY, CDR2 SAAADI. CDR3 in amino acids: CASSVWTSGRGDTQYF. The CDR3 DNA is TGCGCCAGCAGTGTTTGGACTAGCGGGAGAGGAGATACGCAGTATTTT.

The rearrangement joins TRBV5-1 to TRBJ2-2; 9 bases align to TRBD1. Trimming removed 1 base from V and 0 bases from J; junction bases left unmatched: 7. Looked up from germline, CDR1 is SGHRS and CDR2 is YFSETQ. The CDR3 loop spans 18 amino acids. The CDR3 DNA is TGCGCCAGCAGCTTGCCACCGAGGGACAGGGCGAACACCGGGGAGCTGTTTTTT. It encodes CASSLPPRDRANTGELFF.

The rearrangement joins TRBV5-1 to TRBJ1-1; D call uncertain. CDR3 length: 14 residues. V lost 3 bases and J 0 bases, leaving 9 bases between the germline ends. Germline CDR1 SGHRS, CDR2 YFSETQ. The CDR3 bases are TGCGCCAGCAGCTCCCTAGGTGTGAACACTGAAGCTTTCTTT. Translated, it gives CASSSLGVNTEAFF.

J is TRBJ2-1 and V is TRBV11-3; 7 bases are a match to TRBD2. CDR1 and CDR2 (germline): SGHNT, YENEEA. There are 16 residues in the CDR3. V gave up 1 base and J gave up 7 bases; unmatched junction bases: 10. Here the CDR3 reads CASSLVRGSTLNEQFF. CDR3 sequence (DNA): TGTGCCAGCAGCTTAGTACGCGGGAGCACACTTAATGAGCAGTTCTTC.

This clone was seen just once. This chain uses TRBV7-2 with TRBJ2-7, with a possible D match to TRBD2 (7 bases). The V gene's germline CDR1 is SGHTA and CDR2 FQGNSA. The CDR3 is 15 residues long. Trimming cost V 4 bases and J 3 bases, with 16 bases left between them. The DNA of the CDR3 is TGTGCCAGCAGCTCCTGGGGGGGCACCCTCTACGAGCAGTACTTC. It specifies CASSSWGGTLYEQYF.

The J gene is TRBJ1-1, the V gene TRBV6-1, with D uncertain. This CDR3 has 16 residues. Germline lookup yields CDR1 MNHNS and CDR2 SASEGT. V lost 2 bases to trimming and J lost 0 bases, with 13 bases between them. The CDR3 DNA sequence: TGTGCCAGCAGTGAATCTAAGGGTCAGGTGAACACTGAAGCTTTCTTT. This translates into CASSESKGQVNTEAFF.

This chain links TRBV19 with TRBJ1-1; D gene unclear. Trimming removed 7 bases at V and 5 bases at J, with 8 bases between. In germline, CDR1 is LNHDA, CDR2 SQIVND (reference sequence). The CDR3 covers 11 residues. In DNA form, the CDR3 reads TGTGCCAGTACCGGGGTAACTGAAGCTTTCTTT. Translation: CASTGVTEAFF.

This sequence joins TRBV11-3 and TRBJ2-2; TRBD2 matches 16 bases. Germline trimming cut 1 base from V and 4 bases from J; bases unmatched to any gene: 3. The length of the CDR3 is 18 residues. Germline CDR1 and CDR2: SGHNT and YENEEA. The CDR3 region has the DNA TGTGCCAGCAGCTTAGGAGGGACTAGCGGGAGGGTCACCGGGGAGCTGTTTTTT. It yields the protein CASSLGGTSGRVTGELFF.

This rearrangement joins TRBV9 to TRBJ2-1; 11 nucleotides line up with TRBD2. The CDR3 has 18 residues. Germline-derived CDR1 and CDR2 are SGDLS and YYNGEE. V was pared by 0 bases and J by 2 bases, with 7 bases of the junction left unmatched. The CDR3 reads CASSVVGSGRAPYNEQFF. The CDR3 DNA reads TGTGCCAGCAGCGTAGTAGGTAGCGGGAGGGCCCCCTACAATGAGCAGTTCTTC.

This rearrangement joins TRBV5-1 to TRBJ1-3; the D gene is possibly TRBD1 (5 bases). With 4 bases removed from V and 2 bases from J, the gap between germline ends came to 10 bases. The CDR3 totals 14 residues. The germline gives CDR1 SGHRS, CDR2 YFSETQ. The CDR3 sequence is CASSVQGAGNTIYF. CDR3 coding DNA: TGCGCCAGCAGCGTTCAGGGAGCTGGAAACACCATATATTTT.

Here the CDR3 DNA reads TGTGCCAGCAGCCCCAGCGGGAGGGTAGATACGCAGTATTTT. Residues: CASSPSGRVDTQYF. This chain joins TRBV9 and TRBJ2-3; 10 positions agree with TRBD2. The length of the CDR3 is 14 residues. Germline trimming cut 4 bases from V and 5 bases from J; bases unmatched to any gene: 4. CDR1 is SGDLS and CDR2 is YYNGEE in the germline V gene.

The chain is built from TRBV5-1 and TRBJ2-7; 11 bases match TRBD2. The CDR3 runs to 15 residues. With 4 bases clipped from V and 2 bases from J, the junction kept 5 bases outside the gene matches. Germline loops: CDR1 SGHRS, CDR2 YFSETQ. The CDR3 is CASSIGLAGTYEQYF. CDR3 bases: TGCGCCAGCAGCATCGGACTAGCGGGCACCTACGAGCAGTACTTC. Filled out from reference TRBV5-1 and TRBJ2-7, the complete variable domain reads KAGVTQTPRYLIKTRGQQVTLSCSPISGHRSVSWYQQTPGQGLQFLFEYFSETQRNKGNFPGRFSGRQFSNSRSEMNVSTLELGDSALYLCASSIGLAGTYEQYFGPGTRLTVT.

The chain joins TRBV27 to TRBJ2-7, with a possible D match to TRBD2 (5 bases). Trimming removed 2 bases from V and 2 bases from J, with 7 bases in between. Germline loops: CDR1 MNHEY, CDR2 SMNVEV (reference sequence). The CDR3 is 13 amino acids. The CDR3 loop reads CASSLGSPYEQYF. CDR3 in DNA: TGTGCCAGCAGTTTAGGGAGCCCCTACGAGCAGTACTTC.

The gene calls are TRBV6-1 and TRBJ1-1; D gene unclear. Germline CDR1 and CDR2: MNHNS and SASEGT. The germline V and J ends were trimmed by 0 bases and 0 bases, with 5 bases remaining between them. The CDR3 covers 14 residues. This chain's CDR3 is CASSEARMNTEAFF. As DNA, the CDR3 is TGTGCCAGCAGTGAAGCCCGGATGAACACTGAAGCTTTCTTT.

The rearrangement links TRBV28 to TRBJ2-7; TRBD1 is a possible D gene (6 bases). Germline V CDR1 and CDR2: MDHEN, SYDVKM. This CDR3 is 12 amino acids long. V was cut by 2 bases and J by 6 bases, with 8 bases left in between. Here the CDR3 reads CASSLPGAEQYF. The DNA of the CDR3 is TGTGCCAGCAGTTTACCAGGGGCCGAGCAGTACTTC.

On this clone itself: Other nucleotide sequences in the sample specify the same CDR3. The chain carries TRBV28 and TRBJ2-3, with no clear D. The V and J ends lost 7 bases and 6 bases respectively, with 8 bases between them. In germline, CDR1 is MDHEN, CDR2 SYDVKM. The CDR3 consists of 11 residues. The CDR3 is CASTSVDTQYF. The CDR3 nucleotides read TGTGCCAGCACCTCGGTGGATACGCAGTATTTT.

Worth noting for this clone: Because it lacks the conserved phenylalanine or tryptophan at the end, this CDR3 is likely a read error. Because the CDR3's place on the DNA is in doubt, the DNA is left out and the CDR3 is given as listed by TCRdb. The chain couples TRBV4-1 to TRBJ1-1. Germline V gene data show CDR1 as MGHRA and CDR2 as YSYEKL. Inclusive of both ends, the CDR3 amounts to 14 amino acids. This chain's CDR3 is CASSQDGWVAPRWG.

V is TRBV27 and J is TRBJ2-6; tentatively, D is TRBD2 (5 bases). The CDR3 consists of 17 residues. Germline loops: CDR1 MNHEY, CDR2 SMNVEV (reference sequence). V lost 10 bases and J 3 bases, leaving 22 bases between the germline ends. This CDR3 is CATAQDPRAGGANVLTF. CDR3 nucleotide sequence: TGTGCCACTGCCCAGGACCCCCGGGCGGGTGGGGCCAACGTCCTGACTTTC.

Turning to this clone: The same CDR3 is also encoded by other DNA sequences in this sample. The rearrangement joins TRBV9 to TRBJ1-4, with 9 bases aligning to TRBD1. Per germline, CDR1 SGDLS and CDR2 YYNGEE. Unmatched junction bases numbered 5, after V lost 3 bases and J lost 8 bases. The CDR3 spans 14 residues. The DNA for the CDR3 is TGTGCCAGCAGCGCGGACAGGGGTGGGGAAAAACTGTTTTTT. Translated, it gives CASSADRGGEKLFF. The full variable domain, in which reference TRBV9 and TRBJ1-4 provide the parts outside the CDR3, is DSGVTQTPKHLITATGQRVTLRCSPRSGDLSVYWYQQSLDQGLQFLIQYYNGEERAKGNILERFSAQQFPDLHSELNLSSLELGDSALYFCASSADRGGEKLFFGSGTQLSVL.

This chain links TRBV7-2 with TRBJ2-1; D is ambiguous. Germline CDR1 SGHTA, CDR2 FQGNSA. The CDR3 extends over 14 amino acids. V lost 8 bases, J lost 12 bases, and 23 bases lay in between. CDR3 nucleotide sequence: TGTGCCAGCCAAAAGCACCCTAGATTAGTGCGGCAGTTCTTC. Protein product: CASQKHPRLVRQFF.

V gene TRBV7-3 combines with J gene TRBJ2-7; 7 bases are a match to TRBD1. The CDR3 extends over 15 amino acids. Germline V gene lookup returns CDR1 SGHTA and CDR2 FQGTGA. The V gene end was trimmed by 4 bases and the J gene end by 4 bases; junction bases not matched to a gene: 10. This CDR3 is CASSSGPGQYYEQYF. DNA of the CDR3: TGTGCCAGCAGCTCGGGGCCGGGACAGTATTACGAGCAGTACTTC.

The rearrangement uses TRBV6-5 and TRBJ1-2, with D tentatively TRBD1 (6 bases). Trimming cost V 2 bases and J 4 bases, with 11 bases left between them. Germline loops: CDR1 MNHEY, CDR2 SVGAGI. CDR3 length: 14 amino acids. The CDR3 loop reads CASSYDGGAYGYTF. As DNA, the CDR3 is TGTGCCAGCAGTTACGACGGGGGGGCCTATGGCTACACCTTC.

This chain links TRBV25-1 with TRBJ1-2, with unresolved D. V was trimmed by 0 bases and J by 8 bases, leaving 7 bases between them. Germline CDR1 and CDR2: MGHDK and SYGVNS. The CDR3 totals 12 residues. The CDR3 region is CASSEYNGGYTF. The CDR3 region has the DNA TGTGCCAGCAGTGAATATAACGGCGGCTACACCTTC.

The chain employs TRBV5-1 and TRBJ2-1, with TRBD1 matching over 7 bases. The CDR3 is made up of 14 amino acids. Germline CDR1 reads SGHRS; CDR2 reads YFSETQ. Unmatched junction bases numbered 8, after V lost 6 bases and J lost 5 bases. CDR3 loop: CASNSGTANNEQFF. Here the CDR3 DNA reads TGCGCCAGCAACTCCGGGACAGCTAACAATGAGCAGTTCTTC.